The clone carrying this T cell receptor beta chain was detected a few times. The V and J ends lost 6 bases and 1 base respectively, with 9 bases between them. The CDR3 is 13 amino acids. Germline CDR1 MNHNS, CDR2 SASEGT. This sample is part of a study of CD8 T cells in ankylosing spondylitis. TCRdb fed the 5' RACE reads into MiXCR, producing one record per CDR3 protein. This table has roughly 190,000 distinct CDR3 sequences, roughly 13% appearing once. This clonotype originated in a male donor with ankylosing spondylitis or in good health (not recorded which). The specimen was blood, either unsorted or a sorted T cell fraction (not recorded which). The chain uses TRBV6-1 and TRBJ1-1, with no clear D. The DNA of the CDR3 is TGTGCCAGCAGCATTGGGGAGAACACTGAAGCTTTCTTT. Its translation is CASSIGENTEAFF.